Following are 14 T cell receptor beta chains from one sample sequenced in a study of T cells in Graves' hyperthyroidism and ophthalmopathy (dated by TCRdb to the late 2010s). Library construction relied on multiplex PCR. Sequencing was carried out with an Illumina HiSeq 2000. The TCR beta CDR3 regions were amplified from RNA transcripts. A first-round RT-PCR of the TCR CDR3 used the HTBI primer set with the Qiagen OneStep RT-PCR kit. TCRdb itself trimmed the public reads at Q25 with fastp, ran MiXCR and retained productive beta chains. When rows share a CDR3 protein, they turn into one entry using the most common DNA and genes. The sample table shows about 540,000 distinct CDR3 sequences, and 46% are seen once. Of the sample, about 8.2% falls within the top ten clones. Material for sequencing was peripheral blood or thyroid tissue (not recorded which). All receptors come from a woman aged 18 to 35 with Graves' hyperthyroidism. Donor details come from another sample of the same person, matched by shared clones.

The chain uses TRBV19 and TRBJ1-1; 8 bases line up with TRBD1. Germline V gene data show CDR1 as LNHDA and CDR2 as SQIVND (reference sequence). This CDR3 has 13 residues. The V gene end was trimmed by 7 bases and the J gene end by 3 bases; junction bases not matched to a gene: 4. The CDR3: CASKDRAYTEAFF. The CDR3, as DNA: TGTGCCAGTAAGGACAGGGCGTACACTGAAGCTTTCTTT.

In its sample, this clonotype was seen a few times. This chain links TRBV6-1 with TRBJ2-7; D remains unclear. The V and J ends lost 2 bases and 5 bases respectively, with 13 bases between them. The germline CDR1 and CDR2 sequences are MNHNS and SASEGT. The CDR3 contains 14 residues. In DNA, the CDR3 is TGTGCCAGCAGTGAAAGGGCAGCCCCCCACGAGCAGTACTTC. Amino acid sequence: CASSERAAPHEQYF.

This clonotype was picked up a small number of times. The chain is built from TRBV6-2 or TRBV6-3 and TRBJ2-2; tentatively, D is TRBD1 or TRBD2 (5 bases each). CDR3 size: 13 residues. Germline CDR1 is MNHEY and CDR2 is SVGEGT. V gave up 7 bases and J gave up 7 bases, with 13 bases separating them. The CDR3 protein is CASNRDGNGELFF. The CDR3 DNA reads TGTGCCAGCAACCGGGACGGTAACGGGGAGCTGTTTTTT.

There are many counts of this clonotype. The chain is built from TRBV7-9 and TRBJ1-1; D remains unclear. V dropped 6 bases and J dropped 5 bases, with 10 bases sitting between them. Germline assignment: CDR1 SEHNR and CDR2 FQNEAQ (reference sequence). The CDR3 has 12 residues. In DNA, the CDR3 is TGTGCCAGCAGGTTGGCGAGTACTGAAGCTTTCTTT. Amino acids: CASRLASTEAFF.

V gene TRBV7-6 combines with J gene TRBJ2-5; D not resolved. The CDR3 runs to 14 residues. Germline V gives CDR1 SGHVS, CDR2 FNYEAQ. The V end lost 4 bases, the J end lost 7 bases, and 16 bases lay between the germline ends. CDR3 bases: TGTGCCAGCAGCTCACAGAGTCTCAAGGGGACCCAGTACTTC. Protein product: CASSSQSLKGTQYF.

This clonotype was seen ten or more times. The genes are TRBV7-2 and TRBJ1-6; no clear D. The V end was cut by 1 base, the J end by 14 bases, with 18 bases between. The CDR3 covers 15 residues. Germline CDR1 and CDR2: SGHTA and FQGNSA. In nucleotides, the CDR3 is TGTGCCAGCAGCTTAGGGGTGGACCTGTCCAGCACCCTCCACTTT. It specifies CASSLGVDLSSTLHF.

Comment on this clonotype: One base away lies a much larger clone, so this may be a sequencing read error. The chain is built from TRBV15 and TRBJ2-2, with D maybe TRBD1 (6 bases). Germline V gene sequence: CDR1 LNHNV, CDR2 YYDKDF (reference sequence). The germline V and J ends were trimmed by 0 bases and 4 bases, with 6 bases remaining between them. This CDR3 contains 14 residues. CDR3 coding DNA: TGTGCCACCAGCAGAGAACAGGGCACCGGGGAGCTGTTTTTT. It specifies CATSREQGTGELFF.

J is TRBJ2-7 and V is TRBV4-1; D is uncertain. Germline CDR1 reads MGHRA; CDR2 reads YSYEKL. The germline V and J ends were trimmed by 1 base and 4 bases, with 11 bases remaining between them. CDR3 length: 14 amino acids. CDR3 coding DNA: TGCGCCAGCAGCCAAGTCCCTTACCATTACGAGCAGTACTTC. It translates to CASSQVPYHYEQYF.

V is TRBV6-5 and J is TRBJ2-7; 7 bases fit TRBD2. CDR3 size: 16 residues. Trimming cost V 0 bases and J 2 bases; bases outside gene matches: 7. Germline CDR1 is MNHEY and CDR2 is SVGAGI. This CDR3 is CASSYSWTSGPYEQYF. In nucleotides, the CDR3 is TGTGCCAGCAGTTACTCGTGGACTAGTGGACCCTACGAGCAGTACTTC.

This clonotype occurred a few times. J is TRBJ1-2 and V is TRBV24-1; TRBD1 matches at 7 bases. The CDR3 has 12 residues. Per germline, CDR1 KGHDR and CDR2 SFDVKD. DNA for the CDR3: TGTGCTGTCCGCCAGGGGGTCGATGGCTACACCTTC. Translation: CAVRQGVDGYTF.

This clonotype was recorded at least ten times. The CDR3 coding sequence is TGTGCCAGCAGCTTAGCGGTCCCCACCGGGGAGCTGTTTTTT. Translation: CASSLAVPTGELFF. The gene calls are TRBV7-9 and TRBJ2-2; D remains unclear. The germline V and J ends were trimmed by 0 bases and 4 bases, with 6 bases remaining between them. The CDR3 consists of 14 residues. Germline CDR1 is SEHNR and CDR2 is FQNEAQ (reference sequence).

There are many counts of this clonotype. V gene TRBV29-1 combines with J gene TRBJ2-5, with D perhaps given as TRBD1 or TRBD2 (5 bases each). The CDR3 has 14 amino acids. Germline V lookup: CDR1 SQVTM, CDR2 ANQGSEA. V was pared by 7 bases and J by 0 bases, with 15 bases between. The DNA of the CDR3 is TGCAGCGCCTTAGGGACCGTTCACCAAGAGACCCAGTACTTC. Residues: CSALGTVHQETQYF.

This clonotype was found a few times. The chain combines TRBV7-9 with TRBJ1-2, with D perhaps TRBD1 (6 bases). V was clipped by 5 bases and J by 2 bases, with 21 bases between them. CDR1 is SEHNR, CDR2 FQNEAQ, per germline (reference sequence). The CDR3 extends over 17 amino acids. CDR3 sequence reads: CASSNWARQQGNYGYTF. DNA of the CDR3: TGTGCCAGCAGCAATTGGGCCCGTCAACAGGGAAACTATGGCTACACCTTC.

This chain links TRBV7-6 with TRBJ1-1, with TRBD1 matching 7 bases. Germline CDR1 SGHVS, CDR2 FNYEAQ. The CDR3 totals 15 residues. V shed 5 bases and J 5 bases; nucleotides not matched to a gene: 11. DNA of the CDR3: TGTGCCAGCAGCATCTACAGGGGAGTAAGGACTGAAGCTTTCTTT. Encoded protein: CASSIYRGVRTEAFF.